This T cell receptor beta chain was observed in a study of metastatic and nonmetastatic thyroid tumors. This clone has at least ten counts. Its specificity is unknown. Original handling: Differences in CDR3 between clinicopathological groups were drawn on to build a classifier intended to discriminate distant-metastatic papillary thyroid cancer patients. With MiXCR, TCRdb reprocessed the PCR reads. TCRdb, rather than the study authors, made the V and J calls. The repertoire holds around 19,000 clones, with roughly 22% as singletons. Points from the study as a whole: Malignant thyroid tumors reportedly had TCR beta diversity that was significantly higher than in benign nodules, in blood and tumor.

No treatment of any kind had been given to any patient before thyroid surgery. V lost 5 bases, J lost 4 bases, and 10 bases stayed unmatched. The length of the CDR3 is 15 residues. The germline CDR1 and CDR2 sequences are SEHNR and FQNEAQ (reference sequence). J is TRBJ1-2 and V is TRBV7-9; 7 nucleotides line up with TRBD1. This receptor was obtained from a female donor with papillary thyroid cancer or a benign thyroid nodule (not recorded which). Some clones in this sample may be carry-over from other donors' samples. Specimen: tumor tissue. The CDR3 coding sequence is TGTGCCAGCAGCCAACTGGGACAGCGAGCCTATGGCTACACCTTC. Translating it yields CASSQLGQRAYGYTF.